This T cell receptor (beta chain) was recovered during a study of technical replicates of blood from a few donors. Here immunoSEQ multiplex PCR was the method, and the copy in TCRdb shows in-frame clones only, minus some. This sample has some 49,000 clones, with 80% to 95% found just once. V lost 5 bases to trimming and J lost 0 bases, with 11 bases between them. Germline-derived CDR1 and CDR2 are SGHTA and FQGNSA. CDR3 length: 15 residues. The receptor was isolated from a human donor in good health. Some clones in this sample may be carry-over from other donors' samples. V and J are TRBV7-2 and TRBJ1-3, with a possible D match to TRBD1 (6 bases). Input material: PBMCs. CDR3 residues: CASSPGGLSGNTIYF. CDR3 DNA: TGTGCCAGCAGCCCCGGGGGGCTCTCTGGAAACACCATATATTTT.